A selection of T cell receptor beta chains follows, all from one sample in a study of cytomegalovirus exposure and HLA in healthy donors. The assay was immunoSEQ multiplex PCR, and TCRdb's table has in-frame clones only and misses some. The sample carries 95,000 to 100,000 clones, around four fifths recorded once. The specimen sequenced was PBMCs. These receptors all stem from a man aged 35-49 years in good health and CMV-seronegative. The CDR3 runs from the conserved cysteine through the conserved F or W. Fields, in order: V gene, D gene, clone size, J gene, CDR3 protein, CDR3 DNA. A D gene is named only where the DNA matches it firmly. Some rows have no size entry. The others give once, few or many, or a class for an expanded clone.

v_gene: TRBV13
d_gene: TRBD2
abundance: NA
j_gene: TRBJ2-5
CDR3aa: CASSSYPPGTSGVIGETQYF
CDR3nt: TGTGCCAGCAGCTCTTACCCCCCCGGGACTAGCGGGGTAATAGGAGAGACCCAGTACTTC

v_gene: TRBV6-1
d_gene: NA
abundance: NA
j_gene: TRBJ2-4
CDR3aa: CASSDPGERSKNIQYF
CDR3nt: TGTGCCAGCAGTGACCCAGGGGAACGGTCCAAAAACATTCAGTACTTC

v_gene: TRBV5-6
d_gene: TRBD2
abundance: NA
j_gene: TRBJ2-7
CDR3aa: CASSSIIAGPEGQYF
CDR3nt: TGTGCCAGCAGCTCCATTATAGCGGGCCCCGAAGGGCAGTACTTC

v_gene: TRBV19
d_gene: NA
abundance: few
j_gene: TRBJ2-1
CDR3aa: CASSISASLNEQFF
CDR3nt: TGTGCCAGTAGTATAAGCGCTAGCCTCAATGAGCAGTTCTTC

v_gene: TRBV6-5
d_gene: NA
abundance: NA
j_gene: TRBJ1-6
CDR3aa: CASSYVPGDSPLHF
CDR3nt: TGTGCCAGCAGTTACGTCCCAGGGGATTCACCCCTCCACTTT

v_gene: TRBV6-1
d_gene: NA
abundance: NA
j_gene: TRBJ1-1
CDR3aa: CASSRRTANTEAFF
CDR3nt: TGTGCCAGCAGCCGACGGACAGCGAACACTGAAGCTTTCTTT

v_gene: TRBV18
d_gene: NA
abundance: NA
j_gene: TRBJ1-2
CDR3aa: CASSQGRGGYGYTF
CDR3nt: TGTGCCAGCTCCCAGGGAAGGGGGGGCTATGGCTACACCTTC

v_gene: TRBV6-1
d_gene: NA
abundance: NA
j_gene: TRBJ1-2
CDR3aa: CASSELGQGFTNYGYTF
CDR3nt: TGTGCCAGCAGTGAGCTAGGGCAGGGATTTACTAACTATGGCTACACCTTC

v_gene: TRBV7-9
d_gene: TRBD2
abundance: NA
j_gene: TRBJ2-1
CDR3aa: CASSFVAGGYNEQFF
CDR3nt: TGTGCCAGCAGCTTCGTAGCGGGGGGGTACAATGAGCAGTTCTTC

v_gene: TRBV5-6
d_gene: NA
abundance: NA
j_gene: TRBJ2-7
CDR3aa: CASSHNYEQYF
CDR3nt: TGTGCCAGCAGCCACAACTACGAGCAGTACTTC

v_gene: TRBV10-1
d_gene: NA
abundance: NA
j_gene: TRBJ2-3
CDR3aa: CASNGQNTDTQYF
CDR3nt: TGCGCCAGCAATGGACAGAACACAGATACGCAGTATTTT

v_gene: TRBV11-2
d_gene: TRBD1
abundance: NA
j_gene: TRBJ1-2
CDR3aa: CASSPRTGGGYTF
CDR3nt: TGTGCCAGCAGCCCCCGGACAGGGGGTGGCTACACCTTC

v_gene: TRBV9
d_gene: NA
abundance: NA
j_gene: TRBJ1-5
CDR3aa: CASSDRQPNQPQHF
CDR3nt: TGTGCCAGCAGCGATCGACAGCCCAATCAGCCCCAGCATTTT

v_gene: TRBV5-1
d_gene: TRBD1
abundance: NA
j_gene: TRBJ1-6
CDR3aa: CASSFNPMGQGGSPLHF
CDR3nt: TGCGCCAGCAGCTTCAACCCGATGGGACAGGGAGGATCACCCCTCCACTTT

v_gene: TRBV2
d_gene: NA
abundance: NA
j_gene: TRBJ1-1
CDR3aa: CASSTTVNTEAFF
CDR3nt: TGTGCCAGCAGTACGACAGTGAACACTGAAGCTTTCTTT

v_gene: TRBV5-1
d_gene: NA
abundance: few
j_gene: TRBJ2-5
CDR3aa: CASSLFPSGRARETQYF
CDR3nt: TGCGCCAGCAGCTTGTTCCCCTCGGGCAGGGCTCGAGAGACCCAGTACTTC

v_gene: TRBV12-5
d_gene: NA
abundance: NA
j_gene: TRBJ2-1
CDR3aa: CASGLVRDEQFF
CDR3nt: TGTGCTAGTGGTTTGGTACGAGATGAGCAGTTCTTC

v_gene: TRBV2
d_gene: NA
abundance: NA
j_gene: TRBJ1-1
CDR3aa: CASRDSRSTEAFF
CDR3nt: TGTGCCAGCCGGGACTCAAGGAGCACTGAAGCTTTCTTT

v_gene: TRBV18
d_gene: NA
abundance: NA
j_gene: TRBJ1-5
CDR3aa: CASSPERFLNQPQHF
CDR3nt: TGTGCCAGCTCACCCGAGAGATTCCTCAATCAGCCCCAGCATTTT

v_gene: TRBV10-3
d_gene: TRBD2
abundance: NA
j_gene: TRBJ2-5
CDR3aa: CAISESKLGLAGGGEETQYF
CDR3nt: TGTGCCATCAGTGAGTCGAAACTTGGACTAGCGGGGGGAGGAGAAGAGACCCAGTACTTC

v_gene: TRBV5-4
d_gene: TRBD2
abundance: few
j_gene: TRBJ2-1
CDR3aa: CASSFGGGLVSYNEQFF
CDR3nt: TGTGCCAGCAGCTTCGGCGGGGGGTTAGTTTCCTACAATGAGCAGTTCTTC

v_gene: TRBV11-2
d_gene: NA
abundance: few
j_gene: TRBJ1-2
CDR3aa: CASRSWTDYGYTF
CDR3nt: TGTGCCAGCAGATCCTGGACAGACTATGGCTACACCTTC

v_gene: TRBV5-6
d_gene: NA
abundance: NA
j_gene: TRBJ1-1
CDR3aa: CASRDGGGQVENTEAFF
CDR3nt: TGTGCCAGCAGAGATGGGGGAGGGCAGGTCGAGAACACTGAAGCTTTCTTT

v_gene: TRBV28
d_gene: NA
abundance: NA
j_gene: TRBJ1-2
CDR3aa: CASNRANYGYTF
CDR3nt: TGTGCCAGCAACAGGGCTAACTATGGCTACACCTTC

v_gene: TRBV5-1
d_gene: TRBD1
abundance: NA
j_gene: TRBJ2-6
CDR3aa: CASSQTFDRAGANVLTF
CDR3nt: TGCGCCAGCAGCCAGACCTTTGACAGGGCTGGGGCCAACGTCCTGACTTTC

v_gene: TRBV28
d_gene: TRBD1
abundance: few
j_gene: TRBJ2-1
CDR3aa: CASSPPGQGFAEQFF
CDR3nt: TGTGCCAGCAGTCCCCCGGGACAGGGGTTTGCTGAGCAGTTCTTC

v_gene: TRBV5-8
d_gene: NA
abundance: few
j_gene: TRBJ1-1
CDR3aa: CASSSNGPNTEAFF
CDR3nt: TGTGCCAGCAGCTCGAATGGGCCGAACACTGAAGCTTTCTTT

v_gene: TRBV6-5
d_gene: NA
abundance: NA
j_gene: TRBJ2-1
CDR3aa: CATEGQYNEQFF
CDR3nt: TGTGCCACGGAAGGACAGTACAATGAGCAGTTCTTC

v_gene: TRBV18
d_gene: TRBD1
abundance: NA
j_gene: TRBJ1-1
CDR3aa: CASSPRQGFDTEAFF
CDR3nt: TGTGCCAGCTCACCCCGACAGGGGTTTGACACTGAAGCTTTCTTT

v_gene: TRBV5-1
d_gene: NA
abundance: NA
j_gene: TRBJ1-1
CDR3aa: CASSFNQGRTEAFF
CDR3nt: TGCGCCAGCAGCTTCAATCAGGGCAGGACTGAAGCTTTCTTT

v_gene: TRBV2
d_gene: TRBD1
abundance: NA
j_gene: TRBJ1-2
CDR3aa: CASTSRGRHGYTF
CDR3nt: TGTGCCAGCACCTCCAGGGGGCGGCATGGCTACACCTTC

v_gene: TRBV12-5
d_gene: TRBD1
abundance: NA
j_gene: TRBJ2-1
CDR3aa: CASAHGDRGPREQFF
CDR3nt: TGTGCTAGTGCCCATGGGGACAGGGGGCCTCGGGAGCAGTTCTTC

v_gene: TRBV7-9
d_gene: NA
abundance: NA
j_gene: TRBJ1-1
CDR3aa: CASSSRQWSNTEAFF
CDR3nt: TGTGCCAGCAGCTCAAGACAGTGGTCGAACACTGAAGCTTTCTTT

v_gene: TRBV5-6
d_gene: TRBD1
abundance: NA
j_gene: TRBJ1-5
CDR3aa: CASSLAGQDYSNQPQHF
CDR3nt: TGTGCCAGCAGCTTGGCCGGACAGGACTATAGCAATCAGCCCCAGCATTTT

v_gene: TRBV11-3
d_gene: TRBD2
abundance: NA
j_gene: TRBJ2-3
CDR3aa: CASSLAGGPDTQYF
CDR3nt: TGTGCCAGCAGCTTAGCGGGGGGGCCAGATACGCAGTATTTT

v_gene: TRBV6-5
d_gene: TRBD1
abundance: NA
j_gene: TRBJ1-1
CDR3aa: CASSYSGTGELQAFF
CDR3nt: TGTGCCAGCAGTTACTCCGGGACAGGGGAACTACAAGCTTTCTTT

v_gene: TRBV25-1
d_gene: NA
abundance: NA
j_gene: TRBJ2-5
CDR3aa: CASSEQVETQYF
CDR3nt: TGTGCCAGCAGTGAACAGGTAGAGACCCAGTACTTC

v_gene: TRBV15
d_gene: TRBD1
abundance: NA
j_gene: TRBJ1-5
CDR3aa: CATGIARGLGSNQPQHF
CDR3nt: TGTGCCACCGGAATCGCCAGGGGGCTTGGGAGCAATCAGCCCCAGCATTTT

v_gene: TRBV6-1
d_gene: NA
abundance: NA
j_gene: TRBJ1-3
CDR3aa: CASSETGFSGNTIYF
CDR3nt: TGTGCCAGCAGTGAAACAGGATTCTCTGGAAACACCATATATTTT

v_gene: TRBV2
d_gene: NA
abundance: NA
j_gene: TRBJ1-2
CDR3aa: CASTEGGSYYGYTF
CDR3nt: TGTGCCAGCACCGAAGGAGGGTCGTACTATGGCTACACCTTC

v_gene: TRBV27
d_gene: NA
abundance: NA
j_gene: TRBJ1-4
CDR3aa: CASSSLLLEKLFF
CDR3nt: TGTGCCAGCAGTTCCCTCCTTCTGGAAAAACTGTTTTTT

v_gene: TRBV29-1
d_gene: TRBD1
abundance: NA
j_gene: TRBJ1-1
CDR3aa: CSAHHGQAGEAFF
CDR3nt: TGCAGCGCTCACCACGGACAGGCCGGGGAAGCTTTCTTT

v_gene: TRBV5-1
d_gene: NA
abundance: once
j_gene: TRBJ1-2
CDR3aa: CASSLEAGLGGYTF
CDR3nt: TGCGCCAGCAGCTTGGAGGCGGGTTTAGGTGGCTACACCTTC

v_gene: TRBV19
d_gene: NA
abundance: NA
j_gene: TRBJ1-3
CDR3aa: CASVYGGANSGNTIYF
CDR3nt: TGTGCCAGTGTCTACGGTGGGGCTAATTCTGGAAACACCATATATTTT

v_gene: TRBV19
d_gene: NA
abundance: NA
j_gene: TRBJ1-2
CDR3aa: CASSPQGWNYGYTF
CDR3nt: TGTGCCAGTAGTCCCCAGGGCTGGAACTATGGCTACACCTTC

v_gene: TRBV30
d_gene: TRBD1
abundance: NA
j_gene: TRBJ1-1
CDR3aa: CAWSAGQTNTEAFF
CDR3nt: TGTGCCTGGAGCGCGGGACAGACGAACACTGAAGCTTTCTTT

v_gene: TRBV30
d_gene: TRBD1
abundance: NA
j_gene: TRBJ2-4
CDR3aa: CACLPQGGAKNIQYF
CDR3nt: TGTGCCTGCCTCCCACAGGGGGGAGCCAAAAACATTCAGTACTTC

v_gene: TRBV19
d_gene: NA
abundance: NA
j_gene: TRBJ1-1
CDR3aa: CASSRSRTNTEAFF
CDR3nt: TGTGCCAGTAGTCGGTCCAGGACAAACACTGAAGCTTTCTTT

v_gene: TRBV7-6
d_gene: TRBD2
abundance: few
j_gene: TRBJ2-3
CDR3aa: CASSQGTSGGAGTDTQYF
CDR3nt: TGTGCCAGCAGCCAAGGGACTAGCGGGGGGGCTGGTACAGATACGCAGTATTTT

v_gene: TRBV28
d_gene: NA
abundance: NA
j_gene: TRBJ1-2
CDR3aa: CASSLPLGGEKGYGYTF
CDR3nt: TGTGCCAGCAGTTTACCTCTGGGAGGGGAAAAGGGGTATGGCTACACCTTC

v_gene: TRBV7-8
d_gene: TRBD2
abundance: NA
j_gene: TRBJ2-3
CDR3aa: CASSSPSRGGVDTQYF
CDR3nt: TGTGCCAGCAGCTCACCCTCCCGCGGGGGTGTGGATACGCAGTATTTT

v_gene: TRBV18
d_gene: NA
abundance: few
j_gene: TRBJ1-4
CDR3aa: CASSPSRGNEKLFF
CDR3nt: TGTGCCAGCTCACCCTCCAGAGGGAATGAAAAACTGTTTTTT

v_gene: TRBV5-1
d_gene: TRBD1
abundance: NA
j_gene: TRBJ2-3
CDR3aa: CASSPGTVTDTQYF
CDR3nt: TGCGCCAGCAGCCCCGGGACAGTCACAGATACGCAGTATTTT